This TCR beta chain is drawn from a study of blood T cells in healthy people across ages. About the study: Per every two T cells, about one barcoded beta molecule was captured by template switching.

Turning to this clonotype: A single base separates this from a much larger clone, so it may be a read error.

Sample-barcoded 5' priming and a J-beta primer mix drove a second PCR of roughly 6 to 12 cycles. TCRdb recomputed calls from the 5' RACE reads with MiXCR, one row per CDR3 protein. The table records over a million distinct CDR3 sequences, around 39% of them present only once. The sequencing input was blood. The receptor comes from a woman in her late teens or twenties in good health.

In DNA form, the CDR3 reads TGTGCCAGCAGGCCGAATCTACAGACGCCTTGGAGCTACACCTTC. The encoded protein is CASRPNLQTPWSYTF. J is TRBJ1-2 and V is TRBV2; no definite D call. The CDR3 runs 15 residues. V was shortened by 6 bases and J by 9 bases, with 23 bases between the two germline ends. The germline V gene has CDR1 SNHLY and CDR2 FYNNEI. Full variable domain (rest looked up from reference TRBV2 and TRBJ1-2): EPEVTQTPSHQVTQMGQEVILRCVPISNHLYFYWYRQILGQKVEFLVSFYNNEISEKSEIFDDQFSVERPDGSNFTLKIRSTKLEDSAMYFCASRPNLQTPWSYTFGSGTRLTVV.